The rows below give T cell receptor beta chains drawn from one sample of a study of control samples from healthy donors and cancer patients. Here immunoSEQ multiplex PCR was the method, and the copy in TCRdb shows in-frame clones only, minus some. The sample has roughly 400,000 clones, about nine tenths seen once. The sample comprised PBMCs. All receptors derive from a man aged 40-55 years with head and neck cancer. Both conserved end residues are part of each CDR3. A D gene is named only where the DNA matches it firmly. A clone size is listed for some rows: how often the clone was seen (once, few, many), or a class if it is expanded.

j_call,d_call,clone_size,v_call,cdr3_length,cdr3_nt,cdr3_aa
TRBJ2-7,-,-,TRBV19,11,TGTGCCAGTAGTGAAGCCTACGAGCAGTACTTC,CASSEAYEQYF
TRBJ1-3,-,-,TRBV9,16,TGTGCCAGCAGCGTAGGGTCCTTTAGCTCTGGAAACACCATATATTTT,CASSVGSFSSGNTIYF
TRBJ1-1,-,-,TRBV6-5,15,TGTGCCAGCAGTATGGCGACAGGCGCGAACACTGAAGCTTTCTTT,CASSMATGANTEAFF
TRBJ2-2,TRBD1,-,TRBV4-1,17,TGCGCCAGCAGCCAACTAGGACAGGGGGCAGCAACCGGGGAGCTGTTTTTT,CASSQLGQGAATGELFF
TRBJ2-3,-,-,TRBV5-1,14,TGCGCCAGCAGCTTTCAGGAAAGCACAGATACGCAGTATTTT,CASSFQESTDTQYF
TRBJ2-3,TRBD2,-,TRBV5-1,15,TGCGCCAGCAGAGGAGGGCTAGCGGGCCCCGATACGCAGTATTTT,CASRGGLAGPDTQYF
TRBJ1-2,-,-,TRBV5-4,15,TGTGCCAGCAGCTTGGGTGGGGGCGCGAACTATGGCTACACCTTC,CASSLGGGANYGYTF
TRBJ2-7,-,-,TRBV10-3,15,TGTGCCATCAGTGACATGGGCAGGTTAAACTACGAGCAGTACTTC,CAISDMGRLNYEQYF
TRBJ2-7,TRBD1,-,TRBV7-2,12,TGTGCCAGCAGCGGACAGGGCTACGAGCAGTACTTC,CASSGQGYEQYF
TRBJ2-1,TRBD1,-,TRBV30,15,TGTGCCTGGAGTCCAAGGGGGCGGGTGGCAAATGAGCAGTTCTTC,CAWSPRGRVANEQFF
TRBJ2-7,-,-,TRBV6-5,14,TGTGCCAGCGCCAATGAAGGGTCCCCCTACGAGCAGTACTTC,CASANEGSPYEQYF
TRBJ2-3,TRBD2,-,TRBV5-1,14,TGCGCCAGCGGCTTAGCGGGAGAGACAGATACGCAGTATTTT,CASGLAGETDTQYF
TRBJ2-1,TRBD2,-,TRBV5-1,15,TGCGCCAGCACCTTAAGCGGGGAGCCTTACAATGAGCAGTTCTTC,CASTLSGEPYNEQFF
TRBJ1-5,-,-,TRBV2,14,TGTGCCAGCAGTATTGAGAGGGGCAATCAGCCCCAGCATTTT,CASSIERGNQPQHF
TRBJ2-7,TRBD1,-,TRBV19,14,TGTGCCAGTAGACTACGGGACAGGGGAAACGAGCAGTACTTC,CASRLRDRGNEQYF
TRBJ1-5,-,-,TRBV3-1/TRBV3-2,15,TGTGCCAGCAGCCCCCATCAGGGGCAGGGTCAGCCCCAGCATTTT,CASSPHQGQGQPQHF
TRBJ2-2,TRBD2,-,TRBV12-5,17,TGTGCTAGTGGTTTGGGACTAGCGGGGGGCTCCACCGGGGAGCTGTTTTTT,CASGLGLAGGSTGELFF
TRBJ1-4,-,-,TRBV19,16,TGTGCCAGTAGCCCGGGGGGGAACCCGGCGCTTGAAAAACTGTTTTTT,CASSPGGNPALEKLFF
TRBJ2-7,-,once,TRBV7-9,15,TGTGCCAGCAGCTTGGGTCTCCAGTGGGCCTACGAGCAGTACTTC,CASSLGLQWAYEQYF
TRBJ2-1,TRBD2,-,TRBV30,14,TGTGCCTGGAATTTAGGGCGGGAGTACAATGAGCAGTTCTTC,CAWNLGREYNEQFF
TRBJ2-1,TRBD1,-,TRBV24-1,14,TGTGCCACCAGTGCGGGACAGCTTTACAATGAGCAGTTCTTC,CATSAGQLYNEQFF
TRBJ2-5,-,-,TRBV7-3,16,TGTGCCAGCAGCTTAACGGGCGATTGGGGGCTAGAGACCCAGTACTTC,CASSLTGDWGLETQYF
TRBJ1-6,TRBD1,-,TRBV12-5,14,TGTGCTAGTGTCCAGGGGGGGTATAATTCACCCCTCCACTTT,CASVQGGYNSPLHF
TRBJ1-4,-,-,TRBV28,15,TGTGCCAGCAGTTTATGGATGCAGAATAATGAAAAACTGTTTTTT,CASSLWMQNNEKLFF
TRBJ2-1,TRBD1,-,TRBV2,14,TGTGCCAGCAGACCAGACAGGGGGCTCTATGAGCAGTTCTTC,CASRPDRGLYEQFF
TRBJ2-2,-,-,TRBV12-3/TRBV12-4,12,TGTGCCAGCAGTTTTTTCACCGGGGAGCTGTTTTTT,CASSFFTGELFF
TRBJ1-2,-,-,TRBV28,13,TGTGCCAGCAGTTTGGCCCAACTCTATGGCTACACCTTC,CASSLAQLYGYTF
TRBJ1-6,-,-,TRBV30,14,TGTGCCTGGATGTTAGGACAACATAATTCACCCCTCCACTTT,CAWMLGQHNSPLHF
TRBJ2-6,TRBD2,-,TRBV2,18,TGTGCCAGCAGTGGAGGGAGGGGTCTCTTCACTGGGGCCAACGTCCTGACTTTC,CASSGGRGLFTGANVLTF
TRBJ2-1,-,-,TRBV27,13,TGTGCCAGCAGTCGGTGGGAGTTGGATGAGCAGTTCTTC,CASSRWELDEQFF
TRBJ2-7,-,-,TRBV29-1,13,TGCAGCGTTGTGGACCGACTCTCCTACGAGCAGTACTTC,CSVVDRLSYEQYF
TRBJ1-2,-,-,TRBV9,12,TGTGCCAGCAGCGTAGGGGGCTATGGCTACACCTTC,CASSVGGYGYTF
TRBJ2-5,TRBD2,-,TRBV6-5,14,TGTGCCAGCAGTTACTCGGGGGGGCAAGAGACCCAGTACTTC,CASSYSGGQETQYF
TRBJ2-1,-,-,TRBV28,14,TGTGCCAGCAGTCCCCAAACCTTTTACAATGAGCAGTTCTTC,CASSPQTFYNEQFF
TRBJ2-5,TRBD1,-,TRBV10-1,16,TGCGCCAGCAGTGAGACCAGGACAGGGTTCCAAGAGACCCAGTACTTC,CASSETRTGFQETQYF
TRBJ2-1,TRBD1,-,TRBV19,15,TGTGCCAGTAGTACCTCATCGGGACAGCACAATGAGCAGTTCTTC,CASSTSSGQHNEQFF
TRBJ2-7,-,-,TRBV4-2,11,TGTGCCAGCAGCCAGGGAACCGAGCAGTACTTC,CASSQGTEQYF
TRBJ2-7,-,-,TRBV7-9,16,TGTGCCAGCAGACAATGGGGGGACAGCTTATCCTACGAGCAGTACTTC,CASRQWGDSLSYEQYF
TRBJ1-4,-,-,TRBV28,15,TGTGCCAGCAGCCTTCTGCGACAGGCCCCAGAAAAACTGTTTTTT,CASSLLRQAPEKLFF
TRBJ1-1,-,-,TRBV7-2,14,TGTGCCAGCAGCCCGTGGCAGGTGAACACTGAAGCTTTCTTT,CASSPWQVNTEAFF
TRBJ2-7,-,-,TRBV10-2,14,TGCGCCAGCAGTGAGCCTGGACTAACCTACGAGCAGTACTTC,CASSEPGLTYEQYF
TRBJ2-7,TRBD1,-,TRBV7-8,13,TGTGCCAGCAGCTCAGACAGGGTCTACGAGCAGTACTTC,CASSSDRVYEQYF